The rows below give T cell receptor beta chains drawn from one sample of a study of T cells in Graves' hyperthyroidism and ophthalmopathy. TCRdb re-called the multiplex PCR reads through MiXCR, storing one row per CDR3 protein. The table records 500,000 to 600,000 distinct CDR3 sequences, just under 20% of them present only once. Source material: blood. These TCRs come from a man in his forties with Graves' ophthalmopathy. CDR3s include the opening cysteine and the closing phenylalanine or tryptophan. A D gene is named only where the DNA matches it firmly. The size of a clone is reported for some rows only, either as once, few or many, or as a class for expanded clones.

v_gene	j_gene	d_gene	abundance	CDR3nt	CDR3aa
TRBV28	TRBJ2-3	TRBD2	few	TGTGCCAGCAGTTTACTGGGACTAGCGGGGAGGAGGAACACAGATACGCAGTATTTT	CASSLLGLAGRRNTDTQYF
TRBV20-1	TRBJ2-2	TRBD2	once	TGCAGTGCCACAAGCGGGGGGCCCACCGGGGAGCTGTTTTTT	CSATSGGPTGELFF
TRBV24-1	TRBJ1-3	TRBD1	few	TGTGCCACCAGTGATCTCCCTGATGGGACAGGAGATCTTCGCTCTGGAAACACCATATATTTT	CATSDLPDGTGDLRSGNTIYF
TRBV20-1	TRBJ1-4	TRBD1	few	TGCAGTGCTAGAGGACAGGGAGGTGAAAAACTGTTTTTT	CSARGQGGEKLFF
TRBV30	TRBJ2-1	-	-	TGTGCCTGGAGTGTTTCTGGGGGTTACAATGAGCAGTTCTTC	CAWSVSGGYNEQFF
TRBV11-2	TRBJ1-6	-	-	TGTGCCAGCAGCCCACTGGGGGTCGATAATTCACCCCTCCACTTT	CASSPLGVDNSPLHF
TRBV2	TRBJ2-3	TRBD2	many	TGTGCCAGCAGTGACCCGGCGGGGGTCACAGATACGCAGTATTTT	CASSDPAGVTDTQYF
TRBV3-1	TRBJ2-2	-	many	TGTGCCAGCAGGACCGGGACTGCCCGGTCGAACACCGGGGAGCTGTTTTTT	CASRTGTARSNTGELFF
TRBV28	TRBJ1-1	-	many	TGTGCCAGCAGTGAAGGGCGGTCTGAAGCTTTCTTT	CASSEGRSEAFF
TRBV9	TRBJ2-7	TRBD2	-	TGTGCCAGCAGCGAAGGAGCGGGGGGGCACTACGAGCAGTACTTC	CASSEGAGGHYEQYF
TRBV4-1	TRBJ2-1	TRBD2	-	TGCGCCAGCAGCCAGAGCGGGACTCCACATTTCCACCAGTTCTTC	CASSQSGTPHFHQFF
TRBV10-3	TRBJ2-1	-	-	TGTGCCATCACTAAGGGACTGGACAATGAGCAGTTCTTC	CAITKGLDNEQFF
TRBV2	TRBJ2-3	TRBD1	-	TGTGCCAGCAAATTACAGGGGGTTATCACAGATACGCAGTATTTT	CASKLQGVITDTQYF
TRBV20-1	TRBJ2-3	TRBD2	-	TGCGGTGCCGCCATCGCTAGCGGGAGCACAGATACGCAGTATTTT	CGAAIASGSTDTQYF
TRBV11-2	TRBJ2-3	-	-	TGTGCCAGCAGTGAAGGGGGGGGGGGAACAGATACGCAGTATTTT	CASSEGGGGTDTQYF
TRBV11-3	TRBJ2-1	TRBD2	many	TGTGCCAGCAGCTTCGGGACTAGGGAGGGTAATGAGCAGTTCTTC	CASSFGTREGNEQFF
TRBV18	TRBJ1-2	-	few	TGTGCCAGCTCGCCCGACGAGGGCGCCCGGAGCTACACCTTC	CASSPDEGARSYTF
TRBV10-2	TRBJ1-3	TRBD1	few	TGCGCCAGCAGCCCTACCGGGACAGCCTCTGGAAACACCATATATTTT	CASSPTGTASGNTIYF
TRBV27	TRBJ1-6	-	many	TGTGCCAGCAGTTATAGCCTCGGGGCGAGCAACGATTCACCCCTCCACTTT	CASSYSLGASNDSPLHF
TRBV7-9	TRBJ1-4	-	few	TGTGCCAGCAGCTTATCAGGATTTAATGAAAAACTGTTTTTT	CASSLSGFNEKLFF
TRBV5-1	TRBJ1-1	-	many	TGCGCCAGCAGCTCGGGACCGCAGAACACTGAAGCTTTCTTT	CASSSGPQNTEAFF
TRBV24-1	TRBJ2-1	-	-	TGTGCCACCAGTGACTCAGGTTGGGGAGACAATGAGCAGTTCTTC	CATSDSGWGDNEQFF
TRBV6-6	TRBJ1-1	-	many	TGTGCCAGCAGTTACTCGGGTCAGTTGAACACTGAAGCTTTCTTT	CASSYSGQLNTEAFF
TRBV2	TRBJ2-4	-	few	TGTGCCAGCAGACGCAGGGGGGAAGACATTCAGTACTTC	CASRRRGEDIQYF
TRBV7-2	TRBJ2-1	TRBD2	many	TGTGCCAGCAGCCGGACTAGGAGCTCCTACAATGAGCAGTTCTTC	CASSRTRSSYNEQFF
TRBV5-1	TRBJ1-2	-	-	TGCGCCAGCAGCCCCACCGACAGAGCTAACTATGGCTACACCTTC	CASSPTDRANYGYTF
TRBV5-1	TRBJ2-5	-	many	TGCGCCAGCAGCGAACCCGGGCCCACCGAGACCCAGTACTTC	CASSEPGPTETQYF